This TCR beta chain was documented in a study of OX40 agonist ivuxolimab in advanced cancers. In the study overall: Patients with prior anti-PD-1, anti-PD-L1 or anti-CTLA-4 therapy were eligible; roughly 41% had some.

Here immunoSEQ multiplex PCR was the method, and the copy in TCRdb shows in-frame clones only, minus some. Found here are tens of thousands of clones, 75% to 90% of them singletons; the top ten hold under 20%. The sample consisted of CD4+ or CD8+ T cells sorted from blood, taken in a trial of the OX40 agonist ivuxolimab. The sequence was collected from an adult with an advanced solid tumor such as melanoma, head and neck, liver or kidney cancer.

The CDR3 loop is CASSIDRQYNGYTF. In DNA form, the CDR3 reads TGTGCCAGTAGTATAGATCGACAGTATAATGGCTACACCTTC. This chain connects TRBV19 to TRBJ1-2; tentatively, D is TRBD1 (5 bases). V was trimmed by 0 bases and J by 6 bases, leaving 11 bases between them. This CDR3 spans 14 amino acids. CDR1 LNHDA and CDR2 SQIVND come from the germline V gene (reference sequence).